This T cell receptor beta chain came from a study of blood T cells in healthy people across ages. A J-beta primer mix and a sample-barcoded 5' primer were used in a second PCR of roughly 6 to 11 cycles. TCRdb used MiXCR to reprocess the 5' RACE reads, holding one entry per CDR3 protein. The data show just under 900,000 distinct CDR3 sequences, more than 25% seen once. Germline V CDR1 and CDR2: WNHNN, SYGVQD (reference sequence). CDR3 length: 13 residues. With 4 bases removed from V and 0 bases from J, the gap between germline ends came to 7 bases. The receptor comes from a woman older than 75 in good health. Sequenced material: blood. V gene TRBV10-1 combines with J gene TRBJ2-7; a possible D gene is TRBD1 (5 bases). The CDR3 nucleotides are TGCGCCAGCAGTGCAGGGAACTCCTACGAGCAGTACTTC. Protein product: CASSAGNSYEQYF.